Listed below are T cell receptor beta chains from one sample, sequenced in a study of CXCR3-negative and CXCR3-positive naive CD8 T cells. TCRdb reprocessed the 5' RACE reads and reports one entry per CDR3 protein, with no DNA. The sample features 150,000 to 180,000 distinct CDR3 sequences, with around 0.5% in its top ten. Material: naive CXCR3+ CD8+ T cells from blood. The receptors derive from a human donor in good health. Some clones in this sample may be carry-over from other donors' samples. Each CDR3 is given with its conserved first and last residue.

v_gene: TRBV4-3; j_gene: TRBJ1-1; CDR3aa: CASSPTGQLNTEAFF
v_gene: TRBV5-5; j_gene: TRBJ1-5; CDR3aa: CASSHRAVPNQPQHF
v_gene: TRBV5-4; j_gene: TRBJ2-3; CDR3aa: CASSFWVGSDTQYF
v_gene: TRBV7-2; j_gene: TRBJ1-1; CDR3aa: CASSYEGVSEDFF
v_gene: TRBV11-2; j_gene: TRBJ2-7; CDR3aa: CASSPTGTGIEQYF
v_gene: TRBV5-1; j_gene: TRBJ2-3; CDR3aa: CASSLGDRGADTQYF
v_gene: TRBV29-1; j_gene: TRBJ1-2; CDR3aa: CSVDGTENYGYTF
v_gene: TRBV5-1; j_gene: TRBJ2-3; CDR3aa: CASSLDARTDTQYF
v_gene: TRBV29-1; j_gene: TRBJ2-1; CDR3aa: CSVEDSGGVHNEQFF
v_gene: TRBV29-1; j_gene: TRBJ2-3; CDR3aa: CSVEDQDRSTDTQYF
v_gene: TRBV2; j_gene: TRBJ2-3; CDR3aa: CARRGRTSGGWPATQYF
v_gene: TRBV6-6; j_gene: TRBJ2-3; CDR3aa: CASIEALGTDTQYF
v_gene: TRBV27; j_gene: TRBJ2-5; CDR3aa: CASSYAFGTGVGGNLGTQYF
v_gene: TRBV19; j_gene: TRBJ1-2; CDR3aa: CASTPGRIDYGYTF
v_gene: TRBV7-9; j_gene: TRBJ2-5; CDR3aa: CASSPLQETQYF
v_gene: TRBV7-2; j_gene: TRBJ2-3; CDR3aa: CASSFPLTDTQYF
v_gene: TRBV6-2/TRBV6-3; j_gene: TRBJ2-7; CDR3aa: CASTSGHRTYEQYF
v_gene: TRBV6-5; j_gene: TRBJ2-7; CDR3aa: CASSLGHRYEQYF
v_gene: TRBV3-1; j_gene: TRBJ1-1; CDR3aa: CASKVEGGITEAFF
v_gene: TRBV29-1; j_gene: TRBJ1-6; CDR3aa: CSVEEGGGGSPLHF
v_gene: TRBV5-1; j_gene: TRBJ1-1; CDR3aa: CASSLFSNTEAFF
v_gene: TRBV29-1; j_gene: TRBJ2-3; CDR3aa: CSLMEQGAMDTQYF
v_gene: TRBV29-1; j_gene: TRBJ2-7; CDR3aa: CSVDMGYEQYF
v_gene: TRBV6-6; j_gene: TRBJ2-3; CDR3aa: CASSYSPGAEVLSTDTQYF
v_gene: TRBV12-3/TRBV12-4; j_gene: TRBJ2-7; CDR3aa: CASSLPSGTGYHEQYF
v_gene: TRBV5-5; j_gene: TRBJ2-7; CDR3aa: CASNLQGPYEQYF
v_gene: TRBV20-1; j_gene: TRBJ2-7; CDR3aa: CSARAGEAYEQYF
v_gene: TRBV13; j_gene: TRBJ1-1; CDR3aa: CASSPFGRTEAFF
v_gene: TRBV7-8; j_gene: TRBJ2-5; CDR3aa: CASSPKTGGETQYF